This TCR beta chain was sequenced in a study of T cell changes during pregnancy in multiple sclerosis. This table comes from immunoSEQ multiplex PCR, and its TCRdb copy is limited to in-frame clones, with some not included. Of roughly 100,000 clones in the sample, around 93% were seen once. The CDR3 length is 20 residues. The clonotype was recovered from a female donor with multiple sclerosis, enrolled in a pregnancy study. The V and J genes are TRBV12-2 and TRBJ2-1; TRBD2, the table's D call, lacks a check against the DNA. TRBV12-2 has pseudogene status. Sequenced material: peripheral blood, taken after pregnancy. The CDR3 DNA follows: TGTGCAAGTCGCTTAGGACTAGCGGGAGGGGGGGATAGCTCCTACAATGAGCAGTTCTTC. It codes for CASRLGLAGGGDSSYNEQFF.